Sequencing of this T cell receptor beta chain was carried out in a study of blood T cell repertoires in COVID-19. Study-wide background: Sites in the United States, Italy and Spain provided acute and convalescent COVID-19 samples. PBMCs, B-cell-depleted T cells, or T cells provided the cDNA or gDNA that made up the material.

Per the study methods: Reference gene primer amplification gave estimated nucleated cell counts. Only in-frame clones appear in the TCRdb table, and some are missing; sequencing was by immunoSEQ multiplex PCR. V, J and clone size are those of that table, while D and trimming were read from the DNA. The table lists approximately 110,000 clones, around four fifths of them singletons. V lost 5 bases, J lost 4 bases, and 15 bases stayed unmatched. The CDR3 is 17 amino acids. Germline assignment: CDR1 SGHTA and CDR2 FQGNSA. This receptor was identified in a woman aged 55-70 years with acute or convalescent COVID-19. V and J are TRBV7-2 and TRBJ2-7, with 9 bases matching TRBD2. Sequencing was carried out using peripheral blood. The CDR3: CASSLMGWVTSGYEQYF. In DNA, the CDR3 is TGTGCCAGCAGCCTCATGGGGTGGGTGACTAGCGGATACGAGCAGTACTTC. The variable domain in full, with the rest retrieved from reference TRBV7-2 and TRBJ2-7, is GAGVSQSPSNKVTEKGKDVELRCDPISGHTALYWYRQSLGQGLEFLIYFQGNSAPDKSGLPSDRFSAERTGGSVSTLTIQRTQQEDSAVYLCASSLMGWVTSGYEQYFGPGTRLTVT.